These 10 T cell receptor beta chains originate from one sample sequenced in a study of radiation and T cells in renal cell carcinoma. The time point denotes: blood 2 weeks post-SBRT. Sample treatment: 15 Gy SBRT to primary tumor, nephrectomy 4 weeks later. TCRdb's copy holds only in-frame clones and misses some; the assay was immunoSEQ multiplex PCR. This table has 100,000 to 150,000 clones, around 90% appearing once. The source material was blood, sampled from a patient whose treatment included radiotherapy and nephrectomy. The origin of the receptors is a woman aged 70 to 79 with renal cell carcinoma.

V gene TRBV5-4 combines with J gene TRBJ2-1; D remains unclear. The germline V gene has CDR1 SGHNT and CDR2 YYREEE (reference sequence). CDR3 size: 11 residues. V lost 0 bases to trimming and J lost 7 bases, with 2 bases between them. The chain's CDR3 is CASSLENEQFF. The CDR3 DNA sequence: TGTGCCAGCAGCTTGGAGAATGAGCAGTTCTTC.

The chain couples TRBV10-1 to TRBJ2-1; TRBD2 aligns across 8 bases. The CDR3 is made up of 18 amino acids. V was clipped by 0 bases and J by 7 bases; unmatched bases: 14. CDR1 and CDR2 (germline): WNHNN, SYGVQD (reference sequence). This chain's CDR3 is CASSESEREIKVRNEQFF. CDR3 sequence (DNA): TGCGCCAGCAGTGAGTCAGAGCGGGAGATTAAGGTGAGGAATGAGCAGTTCTTC.

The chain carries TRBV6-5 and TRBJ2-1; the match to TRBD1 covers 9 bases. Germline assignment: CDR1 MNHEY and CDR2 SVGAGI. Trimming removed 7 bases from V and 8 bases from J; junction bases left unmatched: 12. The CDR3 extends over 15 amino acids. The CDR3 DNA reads TGTGCCAGCACCCTGTTACAGGGGGCTGGCCATGAGCAGTTCTTC. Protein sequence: CASTLLQGAGHEQFF.

DNA for the CDR3: TGTGCCAGCAGCTTGGATTTGGTCGGGGGAACTGAAGCTTTCTTT. Translated: CASSLDLVGGTEAFF. The chain combines TRBV5-4 with TRBJ1-1; TRBD1 might be the D (5 bases). The CDR3 sequence is 15 residues long. Trimming shortened V by 0 bases and J by 5 bases, and 14 bases separated the two germline ends. Per the germline V gene, CDR1 is SGHNT and CDR2 is YYREEE (reference sequence).

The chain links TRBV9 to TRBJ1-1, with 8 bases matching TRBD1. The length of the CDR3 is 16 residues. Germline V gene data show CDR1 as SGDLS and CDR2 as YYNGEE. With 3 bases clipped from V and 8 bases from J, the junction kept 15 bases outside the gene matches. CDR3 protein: CASSESGQALHHEAFF. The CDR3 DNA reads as TGTGCCAGCAGCGAATCGGGACAGGCGTTGCACCACGAAGCTTTCTTT. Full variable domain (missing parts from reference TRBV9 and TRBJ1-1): DSGVTQTPKHLITATGQRVTLRCSPRSGDLSVYWYQQSLDQGLQFLIQYYNGEERAKGNILERFSAQQFPDLHSELNLSSLELGDSALYFCASSESGQALHHEAFFGQGTRLTVV.

The CDR3: CASRRDRAGAQYF. DNA of the CDR3: TGTGCCAGCAGACGGGACAGGGCGGGTGCCCAGTACTTC. The chain joins TRBV28 to TRBJ2-5, with 9 bases fitting TRBD1. Germline lookup yields CDR1 MDHEN and CDR2 SYDVKM. V shed 6 bases and J 9 bases; nucleotides not matched to a gene: 8. CDR3 size: 13 residues.

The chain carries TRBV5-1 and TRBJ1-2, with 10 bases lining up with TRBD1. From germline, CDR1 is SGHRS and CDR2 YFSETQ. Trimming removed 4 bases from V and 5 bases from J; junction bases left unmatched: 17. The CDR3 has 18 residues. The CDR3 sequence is CASSNHPGQGNSLYGYTF. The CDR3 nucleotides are TGCGCCAGCAGCAACCACCCGGGACAGGGGAACTCCCTATATGGCTACACCTTC.

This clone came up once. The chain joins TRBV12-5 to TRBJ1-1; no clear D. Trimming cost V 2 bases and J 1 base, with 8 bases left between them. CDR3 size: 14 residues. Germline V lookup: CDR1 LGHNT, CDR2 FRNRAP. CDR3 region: CASGLSQENTEAFF. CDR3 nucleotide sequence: TGTGCTAGTGGTTTGTCACAAGAGAACACTGAAGCTTTCTTT.

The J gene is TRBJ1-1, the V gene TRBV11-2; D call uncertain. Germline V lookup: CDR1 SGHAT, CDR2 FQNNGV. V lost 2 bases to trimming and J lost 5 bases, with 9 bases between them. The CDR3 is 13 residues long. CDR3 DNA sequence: TGTGCCAGCAGCTTAAGTGGAGGGACTGAAGCTTTCTTT. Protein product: CASSLSGGTEAFF.

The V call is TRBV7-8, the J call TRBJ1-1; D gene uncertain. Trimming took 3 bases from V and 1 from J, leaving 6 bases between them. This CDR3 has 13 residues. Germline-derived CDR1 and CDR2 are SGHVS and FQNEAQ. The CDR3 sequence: CASSLRGNTEAFF. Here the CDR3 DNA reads TGTGCCAGCAGCTTGCGAGGGAACACTGAAGCTTTCTTT.